This T cell receptor beta chain stems from a study of CD8 T cells in Susac syndrome. Looking at the study overall: Within the group of sequenced Susac syndrome patients, roughly 6 had active disease and roughly eight were in remission. Notes on the study in general: Clonal CD8+ expansion in Susac was highest in TEMRA cells and active patients.

Random hexamers served to reverse transcribe roughly 0.45 to 1 ug RNA. Multiplex PCR with immunoSEQ amplified the TCR beta CDR3 across 54 Vbeta and 13 Jbeta. From the immunoSEQ multiplex PCR reads, TCRdb called clonotypes with MiXCR, one entry per CDR3 protein. In the table there are approximately 80,000 distinct CDR3 sequences, around 94% of which are singletons. From blood CD8+ and CD4+ T cells, the TCR beta chain was sequenced. In regard to this clonotype: Its target is unknown.

The CDR3 extends over 16 amino acids. The germline V gene encodes CDR1 SQVTM and CDR2 ANQGSEA. V dropped 0 bases and J dropped 7 bases, with 20 bases sitting between them. J is TRBJ2-3 and V is TRBV29-1; the D gene is possibly TRBD1 (5 bases). Sequencing was carried out using CD8+ T cells from PBMCs. This clonotype was sampled from a human donor with Susac syndrome. The CDR3 reads CSVEDVQRQIGNTQYF. The CDR3, as DNA: TGCAGCGTTGAAGATGTTCAACGACAGATCGGAAATACGCAGTATTTT.